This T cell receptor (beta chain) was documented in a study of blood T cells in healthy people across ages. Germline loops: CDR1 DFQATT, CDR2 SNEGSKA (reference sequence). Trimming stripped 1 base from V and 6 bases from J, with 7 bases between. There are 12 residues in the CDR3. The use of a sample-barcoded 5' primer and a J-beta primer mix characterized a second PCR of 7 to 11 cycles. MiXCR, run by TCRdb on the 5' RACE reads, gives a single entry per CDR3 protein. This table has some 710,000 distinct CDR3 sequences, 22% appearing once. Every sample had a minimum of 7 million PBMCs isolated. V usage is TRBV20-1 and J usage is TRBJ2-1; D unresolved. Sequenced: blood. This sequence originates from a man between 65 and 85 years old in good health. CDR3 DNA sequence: TGCAGTGCTAGAGGGTACCCCAATGAGCAGTTCTTC. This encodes CSARGYPNEQFF.